What follows is one TCR beta chain and its context. This entry comes from a study of blood T cell repertoires in COVID-19. Overall study context: In each case, the material was cDNA or gDNA derived from T cells, B-cell-depleted T cells, or PBMCs.

Germline CDR1 and CDR2: LNHNV and YYDKDF (reference sequence). V was clipped by 0 bases and J by 4 bases, with 6 bases between them. The CDR3 totals 14 residues. Under the authors' procedure: Amplification with reference gene primers provided the estimates of nucleated cell counts. Generated by immunoSEQ multiplex PCR, the TCRdb table keeps only in-frame clones and is missing some. V and J calls plus clone size are reproduced from that table; the DNA served to infer D and trimming. The repertoire consists of around 38,000 clones, with about 89% occurring once and the leading ten covering 6.2%. Input material: peripheral blood. The chain is built from TRBV15 and TRBJ2-2; D gene ambiguous. The source is a human donor in a cohort sampled during active COVID-19. The CDR3 region has the DNA TGTGCCACCAGCAGAGAGAGTCCCACCGGGGAGCTGTTTTTT. Protein product: CATSRESPTGELFF.